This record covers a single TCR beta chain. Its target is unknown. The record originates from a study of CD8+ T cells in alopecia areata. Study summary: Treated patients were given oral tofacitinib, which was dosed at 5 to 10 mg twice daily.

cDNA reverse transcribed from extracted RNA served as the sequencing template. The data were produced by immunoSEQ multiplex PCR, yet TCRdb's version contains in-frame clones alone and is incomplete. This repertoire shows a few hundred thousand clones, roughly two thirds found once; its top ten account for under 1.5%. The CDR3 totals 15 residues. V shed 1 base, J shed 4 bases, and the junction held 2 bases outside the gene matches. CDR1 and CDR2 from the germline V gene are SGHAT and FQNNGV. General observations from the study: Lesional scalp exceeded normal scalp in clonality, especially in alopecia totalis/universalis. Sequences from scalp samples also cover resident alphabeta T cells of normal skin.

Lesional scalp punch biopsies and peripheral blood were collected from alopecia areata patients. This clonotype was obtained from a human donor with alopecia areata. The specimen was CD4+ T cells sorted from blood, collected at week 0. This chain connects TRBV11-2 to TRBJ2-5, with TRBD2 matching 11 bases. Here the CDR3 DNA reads TGTGCCAGCAGCTTAGCTGGACTAGCGGGAGAGACCCAGTACTTC. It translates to CASSLAGLAGETQYF.